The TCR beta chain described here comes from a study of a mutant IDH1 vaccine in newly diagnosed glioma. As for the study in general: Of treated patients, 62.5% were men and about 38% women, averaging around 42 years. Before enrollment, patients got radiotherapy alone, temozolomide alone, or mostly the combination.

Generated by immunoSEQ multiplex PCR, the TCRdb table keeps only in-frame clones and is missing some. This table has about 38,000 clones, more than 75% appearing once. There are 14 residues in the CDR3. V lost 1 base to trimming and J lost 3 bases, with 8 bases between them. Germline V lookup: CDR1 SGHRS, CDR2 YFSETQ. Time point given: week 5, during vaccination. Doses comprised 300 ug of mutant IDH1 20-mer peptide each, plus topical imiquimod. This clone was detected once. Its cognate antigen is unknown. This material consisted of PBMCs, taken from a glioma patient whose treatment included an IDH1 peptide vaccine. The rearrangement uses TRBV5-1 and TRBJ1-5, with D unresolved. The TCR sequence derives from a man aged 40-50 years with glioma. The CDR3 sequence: CASSLTGDNQPQHF. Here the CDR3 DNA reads TGCGCCAGCAGCTTGACCGGGGACAATCAGCCCCAGCATTTT.